The rows below give T cell receptor beta chains drawn from one sample of a study of OX40 agonist ivuxolimab in advanced cancers. The data were produced by immunoSEQ multiplex PCR, yet TCRdb's version contains in-frame clones alone and is incomplete. The sample lists around 70,000 clones, approximately 90% occurring once. The source material was CD4+ or CD8+ T cells sorted from blood, sampled in a trial of the OX40 agonist ivuxolimab. These TCRs come from an adult with an advanced solid tumor such as melanoma, head and neck, liver or kidney cancer. Each CDR3 is given with its conserved first and last residue. A D gene is named only where the DNA matches it firmly. Size is omitted from some rows. Given values are once, few, many or a class for expanded clones.

abundance,v_gene,j_gene,d_gene,CDR3aa,CDR3nt
NA,TRBV30,TRBJ2-4,NA,CAWSAPGTSNIQYF,TGTGCCTGGAGTGCACCAGGGACTTCAAACATTCAGTACTTC
NA,TRBV6-5,TRBJ1-2,TRBD1,CASIDRARTYGYTF,TGTGCCAGCATAGACAGGGCGAGAACCTATGGCTACACCTTC
NA,TRBV7-9,TRBJ2-7,NA,CASSLDSGARGTYEQYF,TGTGCCAGCAGCTTGGACTCGGGGGCGAGGGGTACTTACGAGCAGTACTTC
many,TRBV19,TRBJ1-2,NA,CATLREGGLGGYTF,TGTGCCACCCTCCGCGAGGGAGGTTTAGGTGGCTACACCTTC
NA,TRBV5-4,TRBJ2-1,TRBD1,CASSAPRQGFNNEQFF,TGTGCCAGCAGCGCCCCGCGACAGGGATTTAATAATGAGCAGTTCTTC
NA,TRBV19,TRBJ2-1,TRBD2,CASKKGLAGINNEQFF,TGTGCCAGTAAAAAAGGACTAGCGGGAATCAACAATGAGCAGTTCTTC
NA,TRBV6-4,TRBJ2-1,NA,CASSRDLDNEQFF,TGTGCCAGTTCCCGGGACTTGGACAATGAGCAGTTCTTC
NA,TRBV5-4,TRBJ1-2,NA,CASSPPLGFSNYGYTF,TGTGCCAGCAGCCCCCCTTTGGGGTTCTCTAACTATGGCTACACCTTC
once,TRBV18,TRBJ2-2,TRBD2,CASSPPAGGAGTGELFF,TGTGCCAGCTCACCCCCGGCGGGGGGCGCGGGCACCGGGGAGCTGTTTTTT
NA,TRBV6-5,TRBJ2-1,TRBD2,CASSFRRRGGGNEQFF,TGTGCCAGCAGTTTCCGCCGGCGGGGGGGCGGGAATGAGCAGTTCTTC
NA,TRBV7-6,TRBJ2-3,NA,CASSLAGAGDTQYF,TGTGCCAGCAGCTTAGCGGGGGCGGGAGATACGCAGTATTTT
NA,TRBV10-3,TRBJ1-1,TRBD1,CAISERTGAEAFF,TGTGCCATCAGTGAGAGGACAGGGGCTGAAGCTTTCTTT
NA,TRBV14,TRBJ1-1,NA,CASSQDLRFGDEAFF,TGTGCCAGCAGCCAAGATCTACGATTCGGAGATGAAGCTTTCTTT
NA,TRBV5-1,TRBJ2-1,TRBD1,CASSLEGQGAFEQFF,TGCGCCAGCAGCTTGGAGGGACAGGGGGCCTTTGAGCAGTTCTTC
NA,TRBV20-1,TRBJ2-7,NA,CSAETATEQYF,TGCAGTGCGGAAACAGCCACCGAGCAGTACTTC
NA,TRBV19,TRBJ1-2,NA,CASSIGTSIGYTF,TGTGCCAGTAGTATCGGGACCAGTATCGGCTACACCTTC
NA,TRBV11-3,TRBJ2-1,TRBD2,CASSQAPSGYNEQFF,TGTGCCAGCAGCCAAGCCCCTAGCGGATACAATGAGCAGTTCTTC
once,TRBV11-3,TRBJ2-1,TRBD2,CASSLEASGIYYNEQFF,TGTGCCAGCAGCTTAGAGGCTAGCGGGATCTACTACAATGAGCAGTTCTTC
NA,TRBV5-1,TRBJ1-2,NA,CASSLPTGPDGYTF,TGCGCCAGCAGCTTACCGACAGGACCCGATGGCTACACCTTC
NA,TRBV13,TRBJ1-2,TRBD1,CASSLSPGGLGYTF,TGTGCCAGCAGCTTATCCCCAGGGGGCCTTGGCTACACCTTC
NA,TRBV5-4,TRBJ2-5,TRBD1,CASSSGTGGKETQYF,TGTGCCAGCAGCTCCGGGACAGGGGGCAAGGAGACCCAGTACTTC
NA,TRBV19,TRBJ1-5,NA,CASAGGGPQHF,TGTGCCAGCGCAGGCGGAGGACCCCAGCATTTT
once,TRBV5-1,TRBJ1-4,NA,CASSLEGMFNEKLFF,TGCGCCAGCAGCTTGGAGGGGATGTTTAATGAAAAACTGTTTTTT
NA,TRBV19,TRBJ2-2,TRBD2,CASSIQASGPTGELFF,TGTGCCAGTAGTATTCAGGCTAGCGGCCCCACCGGGGAGCTGTTTTTT
NA,TRBV27,TRBJ1-5,NA,CASRPYSNQPQHF,TGTGCCAGCAGGCCCTATAGCAATCAGCCCCAGCATTTT
NA,TRBV25-1,TRBJ1-4,NA,CASSDHAGSVEKLFF,TGTGCCAGCAGTGACCACGCGGGGTCGGTTGAAAAACTGTTTTTT
NA,TRBV7-8,TRBJ1-3,NA,CASSLAVTGNTIYF,TGTGCCAGCAGCTTAGCCGTTACTGGAAACACCATATATTTT
NA,TRBV19,TRBJ1-2,NA,CASSSRGLGYGYTF,TGTGCCAGTAGTTCAAGGGGTTTGGGCTATGGCTACACCTTC
NA,TRBV6-5,TRBJ2-7,NA,CASRSTGVKGGQYF,TGTGCCAGCAGATCGACCGGGGTCAAAGGAGGGCAGTACTTC
NA,TRBV7-8,TRBJ1-2,NA,CASSASETAYGYTF,TGTGCCAGCTCCGCTTCCGAGACAGCCTATGGCTACACCTTC
NA,TRBV6-5,TRBJ1-5,NA,CASRSGGLGNQPQHF,TGTGCCAGCAGAAGTGGGGGTTTAGGCAATCAGCCCCAGCATTTT
NA,TRBV9,TRBJ1-6,TRBD1,CASSAKEQGVASPLHF,TGTGCCAGCAGCGCAAAAGAACAGGGGGTGGCTTCACCCCTCCACTTT
NA,TRBV6-5,TRBJ1-5,TRBD1,CASSYSGQGLIQPQHF,TGTGCCAGCAGTTATTCGGGACAGGGCCTCATCCAGCCCCAGCATTTT
NA,TRBV19,TRBJ2-3,NA,CASSIQGGDTQYF,TGTGCCAGTAGTATTCAGGGTGGAGATACGCAGTATTTT